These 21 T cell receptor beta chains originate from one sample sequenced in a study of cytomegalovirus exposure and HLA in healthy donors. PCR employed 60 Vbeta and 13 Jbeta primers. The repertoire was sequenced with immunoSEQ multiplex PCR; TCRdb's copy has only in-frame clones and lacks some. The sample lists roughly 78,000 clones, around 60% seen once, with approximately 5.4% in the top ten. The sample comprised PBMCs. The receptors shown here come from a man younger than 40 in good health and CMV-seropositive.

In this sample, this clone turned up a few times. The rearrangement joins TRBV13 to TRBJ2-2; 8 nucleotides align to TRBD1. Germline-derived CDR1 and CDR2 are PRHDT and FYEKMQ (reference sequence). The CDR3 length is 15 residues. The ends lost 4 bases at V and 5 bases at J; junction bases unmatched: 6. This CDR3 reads CASSSGQGETGELFF. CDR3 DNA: TGTGCCAGCAGCTCCGGACAGGGTGAGACCGGGGAGCTGTTTTTT.

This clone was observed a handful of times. CDR3 coding DNA: TGTGCCAGCAGCTTAGGGGCTTACTCCTATAATTCACCCCTCCACTTT. Its protein is CASSLGAYSYNSPLHF. The chain has TRBV7-9 and TRBJ1-6; D uncertain. Germline CDR1 and CDR2: SEHNR and FQNEAQ (reference sequence). V was trimmed by 1 base and J by 0 bases, leaving 7 bases between them. This CDR3 has 16 amino acids.

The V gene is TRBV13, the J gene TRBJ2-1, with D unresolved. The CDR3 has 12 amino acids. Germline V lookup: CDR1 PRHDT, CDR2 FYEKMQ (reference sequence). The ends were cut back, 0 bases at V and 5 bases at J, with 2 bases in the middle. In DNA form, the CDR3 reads TGTGCCAGCAGCTTAGGCGACAATGAGCAGTTCTTC. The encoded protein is CASSLGDNEQFF.

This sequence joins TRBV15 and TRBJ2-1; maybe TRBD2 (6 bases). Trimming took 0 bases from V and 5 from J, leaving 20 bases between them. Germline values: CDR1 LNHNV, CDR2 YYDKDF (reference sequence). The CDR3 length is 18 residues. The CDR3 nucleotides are TGTGCCACCAGCAGAGACGGGACTTTCGAGCGGGTCCACAATGAGCAGTTCTTC. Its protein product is CATSRDGTFERVHNEQFF.

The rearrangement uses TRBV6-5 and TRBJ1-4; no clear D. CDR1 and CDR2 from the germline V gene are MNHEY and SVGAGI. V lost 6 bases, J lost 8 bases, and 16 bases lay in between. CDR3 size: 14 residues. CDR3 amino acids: CASRPDWGGEKLFF. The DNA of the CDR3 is TGTGCCAGCAGACCGGACTGGGGTGGGGAAAAACTGTTTTTT.

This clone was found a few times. The CDR3 reads CASASGPGELFF. The DNA of the CDR3 is TGTGCCAGCGCGTCAGGTCCCGGGGAGCTGTTTTTT. The V and J genes are TRBV27 and TRBJ2-2, with D uncertain. This CDR3 has 12 amino acids. Trimming took 8 bases from V and 6 from J, leaving 10 bases between them. Germline loops: CDR1 MNHEY, CDR2 SMNVEV (reference sequence).

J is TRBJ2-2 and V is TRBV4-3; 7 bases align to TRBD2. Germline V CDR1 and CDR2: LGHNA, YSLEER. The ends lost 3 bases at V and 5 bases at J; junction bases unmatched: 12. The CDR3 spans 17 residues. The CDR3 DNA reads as TGCGCCAGCAGCCAGGAACCTAGCGGACCAACAACCGGGGAGCTGTTTTTT. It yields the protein CASSQEPSGPTTGELFF.

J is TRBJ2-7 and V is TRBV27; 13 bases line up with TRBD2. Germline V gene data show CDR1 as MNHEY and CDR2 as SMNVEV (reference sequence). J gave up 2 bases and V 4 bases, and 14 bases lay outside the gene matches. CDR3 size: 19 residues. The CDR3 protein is CASSSTQPWTSGSTYEQYF. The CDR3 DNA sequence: TGTGCCAGCAGTTCAACTCAGCCTTGGACTAGCGGGAGTACCTACGAGCAGTACTTC.

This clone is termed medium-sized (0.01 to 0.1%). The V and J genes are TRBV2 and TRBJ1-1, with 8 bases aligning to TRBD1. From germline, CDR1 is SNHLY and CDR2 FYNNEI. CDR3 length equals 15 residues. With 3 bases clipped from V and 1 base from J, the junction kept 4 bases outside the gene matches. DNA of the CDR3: TGTGCCAGCAGTGAGGACAGGGCCGAGAACACTGAAGCTTTCTTT. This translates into CASSEDRAENTEAFF.

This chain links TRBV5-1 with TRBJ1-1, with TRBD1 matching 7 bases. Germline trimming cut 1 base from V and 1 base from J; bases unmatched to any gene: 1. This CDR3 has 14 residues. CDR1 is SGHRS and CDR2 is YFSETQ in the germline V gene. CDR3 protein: CASSLRQGNTEAFF. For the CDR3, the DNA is TGCGCCAGCAGCTTGAGACAGGGGAACACTGAAGCTTTCTTT. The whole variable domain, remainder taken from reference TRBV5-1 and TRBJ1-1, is KAGVTQTPRYLIKTRGQQVTLSCSPISGHRSVSWYQQTPGQGLQFLFEYFSETQRNKGNFPGRFSGRQFSNSRSEMNVSTLELGDSALYLCASSLRQGNTEAFFGQGTRLTVV.

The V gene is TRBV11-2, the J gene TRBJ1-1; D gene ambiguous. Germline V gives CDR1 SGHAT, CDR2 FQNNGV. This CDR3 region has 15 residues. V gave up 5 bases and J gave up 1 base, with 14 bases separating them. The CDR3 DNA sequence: TGTGCCAGCAGCCTACTTACGGGATCGAACACTGAAGCTTTCTTT. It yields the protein CASSLLTGSNTEAFF.

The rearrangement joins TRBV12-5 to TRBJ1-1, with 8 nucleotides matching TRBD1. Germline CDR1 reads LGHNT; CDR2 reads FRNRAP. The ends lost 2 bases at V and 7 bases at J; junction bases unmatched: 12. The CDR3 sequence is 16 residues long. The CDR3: CASGLPRTGRAIEAFF. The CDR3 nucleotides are TGTGCTAGTGGTTTGCCTCGGACAGGGCGTGCGATTGAAGCTTTCTTT.

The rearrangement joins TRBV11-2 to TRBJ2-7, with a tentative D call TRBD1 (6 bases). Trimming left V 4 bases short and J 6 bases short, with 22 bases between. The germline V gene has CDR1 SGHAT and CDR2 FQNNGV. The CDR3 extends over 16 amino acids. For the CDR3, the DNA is TGTGCCAGCAGCTCCCCCACAGGGAAACTACTACGCGAGCAGTACTTC. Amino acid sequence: CASSSPTGKLLREQYF.

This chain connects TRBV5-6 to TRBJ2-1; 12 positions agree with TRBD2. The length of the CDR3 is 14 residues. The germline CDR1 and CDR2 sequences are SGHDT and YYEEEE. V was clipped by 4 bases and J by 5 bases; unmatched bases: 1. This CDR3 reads CASSRLAGDNEQFF. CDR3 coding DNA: TGTGCCAGCAGCCGACTAGCGGGGGACAATGAGCAGTTCTTC.

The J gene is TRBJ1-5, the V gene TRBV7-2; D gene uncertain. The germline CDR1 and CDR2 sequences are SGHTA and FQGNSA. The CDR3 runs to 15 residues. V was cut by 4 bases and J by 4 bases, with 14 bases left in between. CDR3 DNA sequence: TGTGCCAGCAGCTCCGACTCGCCAATTAATCAGCCCCAGCATTTT. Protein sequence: CASSSDSPINQPQHF. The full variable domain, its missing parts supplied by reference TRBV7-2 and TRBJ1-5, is GAGVSQSPSNKVTEKGKDVELRCDPISGHTALYWYRQSLGQGLEFLIYFQGNSAPDKSGLPSDRFSAERTGGSVSTLTIQRTQQEDSAVYLCASSSDSPINQPQHFGDGTRLSIL.

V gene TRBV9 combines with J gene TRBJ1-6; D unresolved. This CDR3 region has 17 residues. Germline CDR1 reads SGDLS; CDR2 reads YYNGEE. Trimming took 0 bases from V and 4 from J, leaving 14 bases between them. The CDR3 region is CASSVGPGDPYNSPLHF. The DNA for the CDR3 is TGTGCCAGCAGCGTAGGTCCAGGTGACCCTTATAATTCACCCCTCCACTTT.

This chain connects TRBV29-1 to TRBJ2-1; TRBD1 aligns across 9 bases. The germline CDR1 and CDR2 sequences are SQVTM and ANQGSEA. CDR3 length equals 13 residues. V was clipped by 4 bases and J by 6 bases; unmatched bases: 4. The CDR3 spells CSVAGTGTNEQFF. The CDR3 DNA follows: TGCAGCGTTGCTGGGACAGGGACCAATGAGCAGTTCTTC.

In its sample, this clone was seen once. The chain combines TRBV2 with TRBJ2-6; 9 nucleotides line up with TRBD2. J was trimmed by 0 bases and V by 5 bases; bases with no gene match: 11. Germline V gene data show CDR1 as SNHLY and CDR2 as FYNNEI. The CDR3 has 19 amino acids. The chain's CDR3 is CASSRKLLAGASGANVLTF. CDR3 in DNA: TGTGCCAGCAGTCGGAAGTTACTAGCGGGTGCCTCTGGGGCCAACGTCCTGACTTTC. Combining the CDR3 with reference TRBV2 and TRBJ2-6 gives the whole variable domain EPEVTQTPSHQVTQMGQEVILRCVPISNHLYFYWYRQILGQKVEFLVSFYNNEISEKSEIFDDQFSVERPDGSNFTLKIRSTKLEDSAMYFCASSRKLLAGASGANVLTFGAGSRLTVL.

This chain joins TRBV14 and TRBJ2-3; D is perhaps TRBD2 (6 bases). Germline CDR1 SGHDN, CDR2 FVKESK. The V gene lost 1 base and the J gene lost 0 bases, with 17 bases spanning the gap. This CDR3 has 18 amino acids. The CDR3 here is CASSQAELAFSSTDTQYF. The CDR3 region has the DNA TGTGCCAGCAGCCAAGCGGAACTAGCTTTCTCTAGCACAGATACGCAGTATTTT.

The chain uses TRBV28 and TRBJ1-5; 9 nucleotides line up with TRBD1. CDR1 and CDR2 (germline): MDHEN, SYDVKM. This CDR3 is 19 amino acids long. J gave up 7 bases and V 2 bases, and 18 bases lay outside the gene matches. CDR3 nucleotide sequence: TGTGCCAGCAGTTTACCCTCCTCCGGGACAGGGTTCGTGGGGCAGCCCCAGCATTTT. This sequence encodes CASSLPSSGTGFVGQPQHF. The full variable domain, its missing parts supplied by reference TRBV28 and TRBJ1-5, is DVKVTQSSRYLVKRTGEKVFLECVQDMDHENMFWYRQDPGLGLRLIYFSYDVKMKEKGDIPEGYSVSREKKERFSLILESASTNQTSMYLCASSLPSSGTGFVGQPQHFGDGTRLSIL.

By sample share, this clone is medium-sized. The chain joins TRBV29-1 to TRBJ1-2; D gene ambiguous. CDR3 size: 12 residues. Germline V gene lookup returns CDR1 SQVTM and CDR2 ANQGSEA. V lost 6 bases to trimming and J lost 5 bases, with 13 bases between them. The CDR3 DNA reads TGCAGCGTATTCTTGGGGAGGTATGGCTACACCTTC. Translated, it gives CSVFLGRYGYTF.